The 25 T cell receptor beta chains in this list originate from one sample, sequenced in a study of PD-L1 blockade in urothelial cancer. This sample's time point: pretreatment peripheral blood. Assay: immunoSEQ multiplex PCR; the TCRdb copy retains only in-frame clones and omits some. The sample has about 95,000 clones, around 86% seen once. Material: PBMCs, obtained around atezolizumab (anti-PD-L1) treatment. The receptors come from a man aged 60 to 75 with urothelial cancer.

The rearrangement uses TRBV6-5 and TRBJ2-3, with 7 nucleotides matching TRBD2. The CDR3 covers 16 residues. V shed 0 bases, J shed 2 bases, and the junction held 5 bases outside the gene matches. In germline, CDR1 is MNHEY, CDR2 SVGAGI. The CDR3 bases are TGTGCCAGCAGTTACTCGAGCGGGGCTGACACAGATACGCAGTATTTT. This translates into CASSYSSGADTDTQYF.

The chain combines TRBV5-1 with TRBJ2-3; D not resolved. The V and J ends lost 6 bases and 4 bases respectively, with 15 bases between them. The length of the CDR3 is 14 residues. Germline values: CDR1 SGHRS, CDR2 YFSETQ. For the CDR3, the DNA is TGCGCCAGCACAGCCGGGTCGAGAGCAGATACGCAGTATTTT. It yields the protein CASTAGSRADTQYF.

The J gene is TRBJ2-1, the V gene TRBV7-9; 8 positions match TRBD1. Germline values: CDR1 SEHNR, CDR2 FQNEAQ (reference sequence). The ends lost 5 bases at V and 7 bases at J; junction bases unmatched: 13. The CDR3 is 16 amino acids. CDR3 coding DNA: TGTGCCAGCAGCCCCGACGACAGGGGATCGTTGAATGAGCAGTTCTTC. It translates to CASSPDDRGSLNEQFF.

The chain combines TRBV28 with TRBJ2-3; 8 bases line up with TRBD1. Germline assignment: CDR1 MDHEN and CDR2 SYDVKM. V dropped 7 bases and J dropped 2; count of bases not matched to a gene: 8. The CDR3 spans 15 residues. CDR3 protein: CASTKDRAFTDTQYF. CDR3 DNA: TGTGCCAGCACAAAGGACAGGGCATTCACAGATACGCAGTATTTT. Looking up the rest from reference TRBV28 and TRBJ2-3 gives the full variable domain: DVKVTQSSRYLVKRTGEKVFLECVQDMDHENMFWYRQDPGLGLRLIYFSYDVKMKEKGDIPEGYSVSREKKERFSLILESASTNQTSMYLCASTKDRAFTDTQYFGPGTRLTVL.

The V and J genes are TRBV9 and TRBJ2-2, with 10 bases lining up with TRBD2. Losses at the gene ends were 0 bases for V and 2 bases for J; bases not matched to a gene: 4. The CDR3 sequence is 17 residues long. Germline CDR1 SGDLS, CDR2 YYNGEE. CDR3 sequence (DNA): TGTGCCAGCAGCGTAGATTCTAGCGGGGGAAACACCGGGGAGCTGTTTTTT. Translating gives CASSVDSSGGNTGELFF.

The V call is TRBV10-3, the J call TRBJ2-1; maybe TRBD2 (6 bases). The CDR3 is 13 amino acids. V was shortened by 1 base and J by 6 bases, with 7 bases between the two germline ends. Per germline, CDR1 ENHRY and CDR2 SYGVKD. The CDR3 DNA reads as TGTGCCATCAGTGAGTTGGGAGGCAATGAGCAGTTCTTC. Amino acids: CAISELGGNEQFF.

The chain joins TRBV11-2 to TRBJ1-1, with TRBD1 matching 8 bases. The CDR3 contains 14 residues. With 5 bases clipped from V and 4 bases from J, the junction kept 6 bases outside the gene matches. The germline V gene has CDR1 SGHAT and CDR2 FQNNGV. CDR3 DNA: TGTGCCAGCAGCCCACCCGACAGGGGCACTGAAGCTTTCTTT. This sequence encodes CASSPPDRGTEAFF.

In its sample, this clone was seen once. One end of the junction varies from germline; a read error may be responsible. J is TRBJ2-7 and V is TRBV9; possibly TRBD1 for D (8 bases). The V gene's germline CDR1 is SGDLS and CDR2 YYNGEE. This CDR3 has 16 residues. The CDR3 DNA follows: TGTGCCAGCGGCGTAGCCGGACAGGGAGGGGCCTACGAGCAGTACTTC. It codes for CASGVAGQGGAYEQYF.

The V and J genes are TRBV2 and TRBJ2-1; 9 bases map to TRBD2. CDR1 is SNHLY and CDR2 is FYNNEI in the germline V gene. The CDR3 extends over 15 amino acids. J lost 3 bases, V lost 7 bases, and 7 bases had no gene match. Here the CDR3 reads CASTPGLAHYNEQFF. DNA of the CDR3: TGTGCCAGCACCCCGGGACTAGCCCACTACAATGAGCAGTTCTTC.

This chain uses TRBV10-3 with TRBJ2-3; 12 bases line up with TRBD1. This CDR3 is built from 15 residues. Germline loops: CDR1 ENHRY, CDR2 SYGVKD. This chain's CDR3 is CANSRDRGRSDTQYF. CDR3 in DNA: TGTGCTAACTCTCGGGACAGGGGGCGCTCAGATACGCAGTATTTT.

As to this clone: Compared with germline, one end of the junction differs, possibly owing to a read error. The CDR3 protein is CASSFARGTGPREAQYF. The CDR3 bases are TGTGCCAGCAGCTTTGCAAGGGGAACAGGACCTCGAGAGGCCCAGTACTTC. This rearrangement joins TRBV7-2 to TRBJ2-5, with D perhaps TRBD1 (5 bases). Germline CDR1 SGHTA, CDR2 FQGNSA. The CDR3 consists of 17 residues.

CDR3 coding DNA: TGTGCCAGCAGTGTTGAGGGATGGTCCACTGAAGCTTTCTTT. Its protein product is CASSVEGWSTEAFF. The chain is built from TRBV6-4 and TRBJ1-1; D is unresolved. From germline, CDR1 is MRHNA and CDR2 SNTAGT. This CDR3 comprises 14 residues. Trimming pared 4 bases from V and 4 bases from J, leaving 13 bases between.

The chain has TRBV7-9 and TRBJ2-5, with D uncertain. Germline CDR1 reads SEHNR; CDR2 reads FQNEAQ (reference sequence). CDR3 length: 13 amino acids. V was pared by 1 base and J by 5 bases, with 8 bases between. The CDR3 loop reads CASSLVVGETQYF. DNA of the CDR3: TGTGCCAGCAGCTTAGTGGTCGGGGAGACCCAGTACTTC.

V is TRBV2 and J is TRBJ1-5; no definite D call. The length of the CDR3 is 14 residues. Trimming took off 6 bases at V and 0 bases at J, with 9 bases between the two ends. The V gene's germline CDR1 is SNHLY and CDR2 FYNNEI. Written as DNA, the CDR3 is TGTGCCAGCAGCCTTACAAGTAGCAATCAGCCCCAGCATTTT. It codes for CASSLTSSNQPQHF.

V and J are TRBV4-1 and TRBJ2-7, with TRBD2 identical over 12 bases. This CDR3 spans 16 amino acids. CDR1 and CDR2 (germline): MGHRA, YSYEKL. V shed 0 bases and J 1 base; nucleotides not matched to a gene: 1. The CDR3 nucleotides are TGCGCCAGCAGCCAAGATACTAGCGGGGGGTCCTACGAGCAGTACTTC. Its translation: CASSQDTSGGSYEQYF.

The chain links TRBV15 to TRBJ1-3; D ambiguous. CDR1 is LNHNV, CDR2 YYDKDF, per germline (reference sequence). This CDR3 region has 13 residues. With 3 bases removed from V and 0 bases from J, the gap between germline ends came to 3 bases. The DNA of the CDR3 is TGTGCCACCAGCAGCAGCTCTGGAAACACCATATATTTT. Its translation: CATSSSSGNTIYF.

The table lists this clone with a count of one. This chain connects TRBV19 to TRBJ1-1, with TRBD1 as a possible D gene (5 bases). CDR1 and CDR2 from the germline V gene are LNHDA and SQIVND (reference sequence). V lost 3 bases and J 5 bases, leaving 16 bases between the germline ends. The CDR3 is 15 amino acids. The CDR3 DNA follows: TGTGCCAGTAGTATCCCGGGCAGGGTGGAAACTGAAGCTTTCTTT. Its protein is CASSIPGRVETEAFF.

This chain uses TRBV19 with TRBJ2-7, with 9 bases aligning to TRBD1. Germline lookup yields CDR1 LNHDA and CDR2 SQIVND (reference sequence). The CDR3 spans 16 residues. V shed 5 bases, J shed 8 bases, and the junction held 16 bases outside the gene matches. The CDR3 DNA is TGTGCCAGTAGTCCAGGGCCGGGGACAGGGTTAAGAAAGCAGTACTTC. It yields the protein CASSPGPGTGLRKQYF.

The chain carries TRBV27 and TRBJ1-5, with 9 bases aligning to TRBD1. In germline, CDR1 is MNHEY, CDR2 SMNVEV (reference sequence). This CDR3 has 15 amino acids. After removal of 8 bases from V and 0 bases from J, the junction contained 5 bases not matched to a gene. In nucleotides, the CDR3 is TGTGCCAGCGCCGGGACAGGGCATAGCAATCAGCCCCAGCATTTT. This encodes CASAGTGHSNQPQHF.

This clone was observed once. This chain links TRBV11-2 with TRBJ1-1; TRBD1 might be the D (6 bases). Germline values: CDR1 SGHAT, CDR2 FQNNGV. The CDR3 extends over 14 amino acids. With 1 base removed from V and 11 bases from J, the gap between germline ends came to 17 bases. The chain's CDR3 is CASSLVGVGGEAFF. The CDR3, as DNA: TGTGCCAGCAGCTTAGTGGGGGTAGGGGGGGAGGCTTTCTTT. Full variable domain (outside the CDR3, taken from reference TRBV11-2 and TRBJ1-1): EAGVAQSPRYKIIEKRQSVAFWCNPISGHATLYWYQQILGQGPKLLIQFQNNGVVDDSQLPKDRFSAERLKGVDSTLKIQPAKLEDSAVYLCASSLVGVGGEAFFGQGTRLTVV.

CDR3 nucleotides: TGTGCCAGCAGCCTCCCTCGGCGGATAGACTATGGCTACACCTTC. Its translation: CASSLPRRIDYGYTF. The chain links TRBV28 to TRBJ1-2; no clear D. There are 15 residues in the CDR3. Trimming took 6 bases from V and 3 from J, leaving 17 bases between them. Germline V gives CDR1 MDHEN, CDR2 SYDVKM.

The genes are TRBV6-1 and TRBJ2-2; 10 bases are shared with TRBD1. The germline V gene encodes CDR1 MNHNS and CDR2 SASEGT. CDR3 length equals 15 residues. J was trimmed by 6 bases and V by 6 bases; bases with no gene match: 7. This CDR3 is CASRTGTGDSGELFF. The DNA of the CDR3 is TGTGCCAGCAGGACCGGGACAGGGGATTCCGGGGAGCTGTTTTTT.

The chain has TRBV5-1 and TRBJ2-5; 9 nucleotides line up with TRBD1. CDR3 length: 13 amino acids. Germline V gene data show CDR1 as SGHRS and CDR2 as YFSETQ. J lost 5 bases, V lost 4 bases, and 3 bases had no gene match. The CDR3 is CASSRTGDETQYF. The CDR3 DNA follows: TGCGCCAGCAGCAGGACAGGGGACGAGACCCAGTACTTC.

The rearrangement uses TRBV7-2 and TRBJ1-2; TRBD1 aligns across 9 bases. Germline V gene lookup returns CDR1 SGHTA and CDR2 FQGNSA. The ends lost 1 base at V and 3 bases at J; junction bases unmatched: 3. The CDR3 length is 15 residues. The CDR3 DNA reads as TGTGCCAGCAGCTTAGGACAGGGGGGACACTATGGCTACACCTTC. Encoded protein: CASSLGQGGHYGYTF.

This clone was recorded only once. The gene calls are TRBV27 and TRBJ2-7; D perhaps matches TRBD1 (6 bases). CDR3 length: 14 amino acids. CDR1 MNHEY and CDR2 SMNVEV come from the germline V gene (reference sequence). V shed 3 bases and J shed 2 bases, with 11 bases lying between them. The CDR3: CASSFKQGPYEQYF. CDR3 nucleotide sequence: TGTGCCAGCAGTTTTAAACAGGGTCCCTACGAGCAGTACTTC.